The clone carrying this T cell receptor beta chain was counted once. Its antigen is not known. A read error may account for a junction end that differs from germline. The data are from a study of cytomegalovirus exposure and HLA in healthy donors. General study points: Cytomegalovirus-associated status was assigned to fewer than 200 TCR beta chains. Cytomegalovirus status was reportedly diagnosed by the classifier with high specificity and sensitivity. According to a subsequent analysis, TCR clusters identified in the first cohort showed a tendency to co-occur across the approximately 130 validation repertoires. Usually a TCR sequence was rare, but some public TCRs were found in many donors.

Repertoires were generated with immunoSEQ multiplex PCR, while TCRdb's copy carries only in-frame clones and drops some. Among approximately 160,000 clones, around 90% were seen once, and the ten largest hold around 3%. There are 14 residues in the CDR3. Germline V CDR1 and CDR2: LGHNT, FRNRAP. This chain uses TRBV12-5 with TRBJ1-1, with TRBD1 identical over 7 bases. The specimen was PBMCs. The TCR comes from a woman aged 18-29 years in good health and CMV-seropositive. The CDR3 DNA sequence: TGTGCTAGTGGCTTGGGACAGCTGAACACTGAAGCTTTCTTT. It encodes CASGLGQLNTEAFF.